The 4 T cell receptor beta chains below come from one sample, sequenced in a study of CD8 T cells in ankylosing spondylitis. Each CDR3 protein is one row after TCRdb ran MiXCR on the 5' RACE reads. Altogether some 120,000 distinct CDR3 sequences are present, roughly an eighth being singletons, with the ten largest covering almost 3%. The sequencing sample was made of blood, either unsorted or a sorted T cell fraction (not recorded which). The receptors were sampled from a female donor with ankylosing spondylitis or in good health (not recorded which).

This clonotype was detected only a few times. The rearrangement uses TRBV7-2 and TRBJ2-5; D possibly corresponds to TRBD2 (6 bases). CDR3 length: 15 amino acids. The ends were cut back, 0 bases at V and 5 bases at J, with 13 bases in the middle. Per germline, CDR1 SGHTA and CDR2 FQGNSA. The CDR3 loop reads CASSLAGLAGETQYF. In DNA form, the CDR3 reads TGTGCCAGCAGCTTAGCGGGACTCGCTGGGGAGACCCAGTACTTC.

This clonotype was counted ten times or more. The chain couples TRBV12-3 or TRBV12-4 to TRBJ2-7, with 8 bases lining up with TRBD1. V lost 7 bases and J lost 4; bases outside the gene matches: 9. The CDR3 totals 14 residues. CDR3 sequence: CASTHQGAGYEQYF. In DNA form, the CDR3 reads TGTGCCAGCACCCACCAGGGGGCGGGGTACGAGCAGTACTTC.

The table lists this clonotype with a few counts. An end of the junction differs from the germline gene, which may be a read error. V is TRBV20-1 and J is TRBJ2-1; 8 bases fit TRBD2. This CDR3 spans 17 amino acids. Germline V gene sequence: CDR1 DFQATT, CDR2 SNEGSKA (reference sequence). In nucleotides, the CDR3 is TGCTGTGCTAGAGATTCGCGACGGGAGGGACCCTACAATGAGCAGTTCTTC. Protein product: CCARDSRREGPYNEQFF.

This clonotype has at least ten counts. The chain carries TRBV7-3 and TRBJ2-1; D might be TRBD2 (6 bases). Deletions cut 0 bases from V and 3 bases from J, with 12 bases between. In germline, CDR1 is SGHTA, CDR2 FQGTGA. This CDR3 comprises 16 residues. This CDR3 is CASSLTGTSFYNEQFF. The CDR3 DNA reads TGTGCCAGCAGCTTAACTGGGACTTCATTCTACAATGAGCAGTTCTTC.